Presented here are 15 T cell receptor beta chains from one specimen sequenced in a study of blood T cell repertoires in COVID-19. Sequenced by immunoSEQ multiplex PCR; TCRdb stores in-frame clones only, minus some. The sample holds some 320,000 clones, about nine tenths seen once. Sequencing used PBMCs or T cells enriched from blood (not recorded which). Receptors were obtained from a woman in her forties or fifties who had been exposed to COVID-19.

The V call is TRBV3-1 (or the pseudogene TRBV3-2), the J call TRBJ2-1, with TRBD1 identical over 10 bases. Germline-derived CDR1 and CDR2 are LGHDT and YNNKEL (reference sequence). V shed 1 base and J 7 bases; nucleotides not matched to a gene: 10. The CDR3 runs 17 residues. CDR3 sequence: CASSQVPGTGARNEQFF. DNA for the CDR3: TGTGCCAGCAGCCAAGTCCCCGGGACAGGGGCGCGGAATGAGCAGTTCTTC.

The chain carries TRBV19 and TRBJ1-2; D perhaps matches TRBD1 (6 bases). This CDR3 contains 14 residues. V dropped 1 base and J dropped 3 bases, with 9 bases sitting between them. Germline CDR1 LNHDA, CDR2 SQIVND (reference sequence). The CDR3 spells CASSIARGDYGYTF. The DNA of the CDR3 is TGTGCCAGTAGTATAGCCAGGGGAGACTATGGCTACACCTTC. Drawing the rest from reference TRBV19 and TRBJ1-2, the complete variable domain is DGGITQSPKYLFRKEGQNVTLSCEQNLNHDAMYWYRQDPGQGLRLIYYSQIVNDFQKGDIAEGYSVSREKKESFPLTVTSAQKNPTAFYLCASSIARGDYGYTFGSGTRLTVV.

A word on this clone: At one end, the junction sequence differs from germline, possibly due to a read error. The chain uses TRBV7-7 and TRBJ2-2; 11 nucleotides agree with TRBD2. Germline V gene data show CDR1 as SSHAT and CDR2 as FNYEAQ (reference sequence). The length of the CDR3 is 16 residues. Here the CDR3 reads CASRNDLAGGTGELFF. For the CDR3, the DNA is TGTGCTAGCAGGAACGATTTAGCGGGGGGGACCGGGGAGCTGTTTTTT.

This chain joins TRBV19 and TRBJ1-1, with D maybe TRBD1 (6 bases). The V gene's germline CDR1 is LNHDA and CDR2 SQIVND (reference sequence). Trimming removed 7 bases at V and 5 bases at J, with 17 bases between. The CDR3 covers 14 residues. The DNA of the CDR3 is TGTGCCAGTACGGGATTGGGGGCTCGAACTGAAGCTTTCTTT. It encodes CASTGLGARTEAFF.

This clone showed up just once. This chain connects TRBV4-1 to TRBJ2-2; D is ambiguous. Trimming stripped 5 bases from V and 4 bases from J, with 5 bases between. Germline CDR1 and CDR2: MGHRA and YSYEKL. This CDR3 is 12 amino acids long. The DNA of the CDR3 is TGCGCCAGCAGCGTCGGCACCGGGGAGCTGTTTTTT. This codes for CASSVGTGELFF.

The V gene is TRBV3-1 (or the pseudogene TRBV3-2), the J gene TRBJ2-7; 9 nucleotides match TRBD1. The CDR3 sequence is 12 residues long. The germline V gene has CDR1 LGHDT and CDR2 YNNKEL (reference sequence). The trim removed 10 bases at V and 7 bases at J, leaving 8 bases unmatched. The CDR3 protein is CATRTGDREQYF. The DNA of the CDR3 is TGTGCCACCAGGACAGGGGATCGGGAGCAGTACTTC.

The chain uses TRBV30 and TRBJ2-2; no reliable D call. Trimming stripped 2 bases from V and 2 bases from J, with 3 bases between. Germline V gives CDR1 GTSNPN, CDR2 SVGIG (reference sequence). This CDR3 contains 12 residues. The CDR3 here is CAWSTNTGELFF. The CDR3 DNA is TGTGCCTGGAGTACTAACACCGGGGAGCTGTTTTTT. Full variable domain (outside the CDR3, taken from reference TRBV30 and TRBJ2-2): SQTIHQWPATLVQPVGSPLSLECTVEGTSNPNLYWYRQAAGRGLQLLFYSVGIGQISSEVPQNLSASRPQDRQFILSSKKLLLSDSGFYLCAWSTNTGELFFGEGSRLTVL.

CDR3 in DNA: TGTGCCAGTAGTATCCAGGGGGTGGAGGAGCTGTTTTTT. It yields the protein CASSIQGVEELFF. J is TRBJ2-2 and V is TRBV19; 7 nucleotides line up with TRBD1. The CDR3 length is 13 residues. The V gene end was trimmed by 3 bases and the J gene end by 10 bases; junction bases not matched to a gene: 5. The germline gives CDR1 LNHDA, CDR2 SQIVND (reference sequence).

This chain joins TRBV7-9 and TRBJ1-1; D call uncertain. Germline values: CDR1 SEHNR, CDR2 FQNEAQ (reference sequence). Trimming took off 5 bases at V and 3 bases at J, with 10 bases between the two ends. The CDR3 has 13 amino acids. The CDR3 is CASSRKRDTEAFF. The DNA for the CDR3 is TGTGCCAGCAGCAGAAAGAGGGACACTGAAGCTTTCTTT.

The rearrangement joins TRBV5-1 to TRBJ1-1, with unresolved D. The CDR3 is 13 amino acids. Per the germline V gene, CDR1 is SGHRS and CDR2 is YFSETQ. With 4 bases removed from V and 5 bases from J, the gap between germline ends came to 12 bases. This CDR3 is CASSPTLRTEAFF. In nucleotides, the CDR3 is TGCGCCAGCAGCCCAACACTCAGGACTGAAGCTTTCTTT.

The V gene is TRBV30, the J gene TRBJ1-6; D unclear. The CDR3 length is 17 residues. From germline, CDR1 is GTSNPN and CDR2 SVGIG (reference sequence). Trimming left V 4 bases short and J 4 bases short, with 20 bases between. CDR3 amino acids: CAWTERRGRGYNSPLHF. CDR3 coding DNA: TGTGCCTGGACCGAAAGGAGAGGGCGCGGGTATAATTCACCCCTCCACTTT.

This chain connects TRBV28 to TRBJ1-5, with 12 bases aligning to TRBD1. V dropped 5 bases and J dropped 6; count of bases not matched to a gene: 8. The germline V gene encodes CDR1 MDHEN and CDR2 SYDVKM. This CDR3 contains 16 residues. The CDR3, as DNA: TGTGCCAGCAGTCTAGGGGACAGGGGGCTTCTTCAGCCCCAGCATTTT. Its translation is CASSLGDRGLLQPQHF. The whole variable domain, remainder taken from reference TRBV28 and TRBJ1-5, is DVKVTQSSRYLVKRTGEKVFLECVQDMDHENMFWYRQDPGLGLRLIYFSYDVKMKEKGDIPEGYSVSREKKERFSLILESASTNQTSMYLCASSLGDRGLLQPQHFGDGTRLSIL.

The CDR3 region has the DNA TGTGCCAGCAGCCCAAGACAGGGGTTCAATAATTCACCCCTCCACTTT. This codes for CASSPRQGFNNSPLHF. This chain links TRBV7-2 with TRBJ1-6; 8 bases agree with TRBD1. The CDR3 consists of 16 residues. Germline lookup yields CDR1 SGHTA and CDR2 FQGNSA. J was trimmed by 5 bases and V by 5 bases; bases with no gene match: 8.

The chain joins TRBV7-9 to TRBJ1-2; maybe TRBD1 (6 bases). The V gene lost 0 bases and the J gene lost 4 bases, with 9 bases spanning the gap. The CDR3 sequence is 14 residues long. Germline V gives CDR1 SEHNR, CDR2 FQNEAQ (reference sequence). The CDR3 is CASSLARGTYGYTF. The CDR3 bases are TGTGCCAGCAGCTTAGCGAGGGGGACCTATGGCTACACCTTC.

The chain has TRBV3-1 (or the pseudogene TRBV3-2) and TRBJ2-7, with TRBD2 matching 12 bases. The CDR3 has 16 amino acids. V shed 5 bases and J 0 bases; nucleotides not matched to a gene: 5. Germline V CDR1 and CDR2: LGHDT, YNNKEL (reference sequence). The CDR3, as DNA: TGTGCCAGCAGCTACGGACTAGCGGGGTCCTCCTACGAGCAGTACTTC. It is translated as CASSYGLAGSSYEQYF.